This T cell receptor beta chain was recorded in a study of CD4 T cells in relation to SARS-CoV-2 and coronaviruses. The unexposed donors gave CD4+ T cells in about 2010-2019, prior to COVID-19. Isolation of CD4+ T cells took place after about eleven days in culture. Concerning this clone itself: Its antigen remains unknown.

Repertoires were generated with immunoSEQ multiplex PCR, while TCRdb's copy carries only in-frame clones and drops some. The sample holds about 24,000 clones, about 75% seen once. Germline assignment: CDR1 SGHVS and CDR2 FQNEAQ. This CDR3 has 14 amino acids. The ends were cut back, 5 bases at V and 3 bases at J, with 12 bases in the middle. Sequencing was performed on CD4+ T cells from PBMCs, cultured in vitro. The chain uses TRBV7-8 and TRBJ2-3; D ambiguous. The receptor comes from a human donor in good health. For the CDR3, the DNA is TGTGCCAGCAGCCCAAAAACGGGTACAGATACGCAGTATTTT. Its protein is CASSPKTGTDTQYF. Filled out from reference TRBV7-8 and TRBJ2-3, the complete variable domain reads GAGVSQSPRYKVAKRGQDVALRCDPISGHVSLFWYQQALGQGPEFLTYFQNEAQLDKSGLPSDRFFAERPEGSVSTLKIQRTQQEDSAVYLCASSPKTGTDTQYFGPGTRLTVL.